Following are 10 T cell receptor beta chains from one sample sequenced in a study of T cells after yellow fever vaccination. TCRdb passed the 5' RACE reads through MiXCR, listing each CDR3 protein once. The table lists some 500,000 distinct CDR3 sequences, about 13% of them singletons. The sequences come from PBMCs, collected on the day of the yellow fever booster vaccination. The receptors derive from a man under 40 who received the YFV17D yellow fever vaccine.

In this sample, this clonotype turned up many times. The chain uses TRBV5-1 and TRBJ1-4; D remains unclear. The CDR3 runs to 14 residues. CDR1 is SGHRS and CDR2 is YFSETQ in the germline V gene. The V end lost 0 bases, the J end lost 0 bases, and 3 bases lay between the germline ends. CDR3 sequence: CASSLDATNEKLFF. CDR3 in DNA: TGCGCCAGCAGCTTGGATGCAACTAATGAAAAACTGTTTTTT. The entire variable domain, with the rest obtained from reference TRBV5-1 and TRBJ1-4, is as follows: KAGVTQTPRYLIKTRGQQVTLSCSPISGHRSVSWYQQTPGQGLQFLFEYFSETQRNKGNFPGRFSGRQFSNSRSEMNVSTLELGDSALYLCASSLDATNEKLFFGSGTQLSVL.

The table lists this clonotype with a few counts. V and J are TRBV29-1 and TRBJ2-7; a weak D match, TRBD1 (5 bases). The CDR3 has 13 amino acids. The V end was cut by 4 bases, the J end by 2 bases, with 12 bases between. Germline loops: CDR1 SQVTM, CDR2 ANQGSEA. The CDR3 DNA reads as TGCAGCGTTGGGGCGGACACCACCTACGAGCAGTACTTC. Translated, it gives CSVGADTTYEQYF.

The chain has TRBV7-6 and TRBJ2-1; D unclear. The CDR3 has 14 amino acids. V lost 2 bases and J 3 bases, leaving 8 bases between the germline ends. Germline V gives CDR1 SGHVS, CDR2 FNYEAQ. CDR3 sequence: CASSLYASYNEQFF. CDR3 coding DNA: TGTGCCAGCAGCTTATATGCGAGCTACAATGAGCAGTTCTTC.

The J gene is TRBJ2-1, the V gene TRBV11-2; 11 bases are shared with TRBD2. This CDR3 comprises 18 residues. Trimming cost V 3 bases and J 4 bases; bases outside gene matches: 11. Germline V gene lookup returns CDR1 SGHAT and CDR2 FQNNGV. This CDR3 reads CASSFSPDLAGGYNEQFF. The DNA of the CDR3 is TGTGCCAGCAGCTTCTCCCCCGATTTAGCGGGGGGGTACAATGAGCAGTTCTTC.

In its sample, this clonotype was seen a few times. The chain recombines TRBV28 with TRBJ2-2; D may be TRBD1 (5 bases). The V end was cut by 6 bases, the J end by 6 bases, with 11 bases between. In germline, CDR1 is MDHEN, CDR2 SYDVKM. The CDR3 has 13 amino acids. As DNA, the CDR3 is TGTGCCAGCAGGACGACAGATCCCGGGGAGCTGTTTTTT. It yields the protein CASRTTDPGELFF.

The J gene is TRBJ2-5, the V gene TRBV19; D might be TRBD1 (7 bases). V gave up 6 bases and J gave up 6 bases, with 29 bases separating them. This CDR3 has 18 residues. Germline V lookup: CDR1 LNHDA, CDR2 SQIVND (reference sequence). CDR3 sequence: CASSPPGQRHPGAKTQYF. DNA of the CDR3: TGTGCCAGTAGCCCACCGGGACAGAGGCATCCGGGGGCGAAGACCCAGTACTTC.

The rearrangement uses TRBV3-1 and TRBJ2-7; a possible D gene is TRBD1 (5 bases). Per germline, CDR1 LGHDT and CDR2 YNNKEL (reference sequence). Trimming shortened V by 6 bases and J by 4 bases, and 10 bases separated the two germline ends. The CDR3 is made up of 12 amino acids. In DNA form, the CDR3 reads TGTGCCAGCAGACAGACAGCGTACGAGCAGTACTTC. This codes for CASRQTAYEQYF.

This clonotype was seen more than once but under ten times. CDR3 sequence: CSTLRLRGAGGSYNEQFF. In DNA form, the CDR3 reads TGCAGTACCCTGCGATTAAGGGGGGCGGGGGGTTCCTACAATGAGCAGTTCTTC. The rearrangement joins TRBV20-1 to TRBJ2-1, with 8 bases aligning to TRBD2. The germline V gene has CDR1 DFQATT and CDR2 SNEGSKA (reference sequence). V lost 8 bases and J lost 1; bases outside the gene matches: 19. The CDR3 is 18 residues long.

This clonotype has only one observation. V and J are TRBV25-1 and TRBJ2-3; 9 nucleotides match TRBD2. CDR1 and CDR2 from the germline V gene are MGHDK and SYGVNS. CDR3 size: 17 residues. Unmatched junction bases numbered 7, after V lost 1 base and J lost 2 bases. CDR3 nucleotides: TGTGCCAGCAGTGAATGGGCTAGCGGGACCGACACAGATACGCAGTATTTT. The encoded protein is CASSEWASGTDTDTQYF.

This clonotype has more than one count but fewer than ten. The CDR3 region has the DNA TGCGCCAGCAGCATGGGAGTTGGGCAAACAGATACGCAGTATTTT. As protein: CASSMGVGQTDTQYF. The chain joins TRBV5-1 to TRBJ2-3; tentatively, D is TRBD2 (5 bases). The CDR3 has 15 amino acids. Germline CDR1 and CDR2: SGHRS and YFSETQ. V lost 4 bases and J lost 3, with 15 bases in between.